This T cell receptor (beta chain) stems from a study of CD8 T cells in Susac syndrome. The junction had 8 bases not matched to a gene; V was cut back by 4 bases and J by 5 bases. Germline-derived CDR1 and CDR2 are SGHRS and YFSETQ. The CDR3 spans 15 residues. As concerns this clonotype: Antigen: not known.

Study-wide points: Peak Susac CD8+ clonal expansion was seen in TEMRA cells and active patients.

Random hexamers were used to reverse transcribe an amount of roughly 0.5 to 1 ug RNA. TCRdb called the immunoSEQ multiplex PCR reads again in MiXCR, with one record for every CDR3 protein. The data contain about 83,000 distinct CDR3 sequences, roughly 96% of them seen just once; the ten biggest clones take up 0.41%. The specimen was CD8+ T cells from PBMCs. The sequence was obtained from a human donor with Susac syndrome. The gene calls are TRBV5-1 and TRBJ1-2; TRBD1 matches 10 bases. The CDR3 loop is CASSPRTGGRYGYTF. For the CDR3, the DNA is TGCGCCAGCAGCCCTCGGACAGGGGGTCGTTATGGCTACACCTTC.